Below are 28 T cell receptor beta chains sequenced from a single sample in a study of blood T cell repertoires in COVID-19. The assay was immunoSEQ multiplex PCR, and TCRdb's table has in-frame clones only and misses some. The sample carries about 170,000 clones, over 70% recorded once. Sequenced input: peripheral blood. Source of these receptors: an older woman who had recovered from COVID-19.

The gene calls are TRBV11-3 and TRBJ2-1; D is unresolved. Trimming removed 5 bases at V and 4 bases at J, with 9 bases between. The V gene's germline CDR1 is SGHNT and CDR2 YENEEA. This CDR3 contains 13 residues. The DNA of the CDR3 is TGTGCCAGCAGCCCTGGGCGATACAATGAGCAGTTCTTC. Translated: CASSPGRYNEQFF. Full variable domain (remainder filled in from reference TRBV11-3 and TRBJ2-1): EAGVVQSPRYKIIEKKQPVAFWCNPISGHNTLYWYLQNLGQGPELLIRYENEEAVDDSQLPKDRFSAERLKGVDSTLKIQPAELGDSAVYLCASSPGRYNEQFFGPGTRLTVL.

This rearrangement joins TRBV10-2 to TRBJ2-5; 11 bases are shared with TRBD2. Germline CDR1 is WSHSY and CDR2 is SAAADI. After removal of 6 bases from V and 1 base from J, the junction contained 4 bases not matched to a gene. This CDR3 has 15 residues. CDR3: CASRGLAGGQETQYF. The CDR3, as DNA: TGCGCCAGCAGGGGGCTAGCGGGGGGCCAAGAGACCCAGTACTTC.

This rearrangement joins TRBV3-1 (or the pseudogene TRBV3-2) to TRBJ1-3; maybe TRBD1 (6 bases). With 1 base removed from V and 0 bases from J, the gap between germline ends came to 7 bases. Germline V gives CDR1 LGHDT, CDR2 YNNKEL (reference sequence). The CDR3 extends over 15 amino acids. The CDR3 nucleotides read TGTGCCAGCAGCCAAGGACAGGCCTCTGGAAACACCATATATTTT. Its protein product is CASSQGQASGNTIYF.

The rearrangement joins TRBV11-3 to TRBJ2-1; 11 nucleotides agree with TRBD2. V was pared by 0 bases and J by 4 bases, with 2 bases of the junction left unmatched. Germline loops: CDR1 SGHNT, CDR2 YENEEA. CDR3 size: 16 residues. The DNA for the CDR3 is TGTGCCAGCAGCTTAGAGCTAGCGGGGGGTTACAATGAGCAGTTCTTC. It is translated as CASSLELAGGYNEQFF.

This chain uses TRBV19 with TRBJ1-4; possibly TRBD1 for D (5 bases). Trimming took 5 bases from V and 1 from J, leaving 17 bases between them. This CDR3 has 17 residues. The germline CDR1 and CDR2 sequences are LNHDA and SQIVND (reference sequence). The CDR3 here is CASSPRKGDLTNEKLFF. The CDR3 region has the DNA TGTGCCAGTAGTCCTCGTAAAGGGGATTTAACTAATGAAAAACTGTTTTTT.

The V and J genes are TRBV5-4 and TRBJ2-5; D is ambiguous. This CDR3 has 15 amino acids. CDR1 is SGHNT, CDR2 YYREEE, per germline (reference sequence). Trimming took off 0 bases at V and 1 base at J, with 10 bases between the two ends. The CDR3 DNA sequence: TGTGCCAGCAGCTTGGTAATGGGCTCCCAAGAGACCCAGTACTTC. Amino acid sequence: CASSLVMGSQETQYF.

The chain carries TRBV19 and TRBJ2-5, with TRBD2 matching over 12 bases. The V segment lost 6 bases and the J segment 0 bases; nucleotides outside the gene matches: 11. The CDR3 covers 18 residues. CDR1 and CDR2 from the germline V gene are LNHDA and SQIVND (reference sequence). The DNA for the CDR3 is TGTGCCAGTAGCCCAAGACTAGCGGGGGTGGAGTACCAAGAGACCCAGTACTTC. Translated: CASSPRLAGVEYQETQYF. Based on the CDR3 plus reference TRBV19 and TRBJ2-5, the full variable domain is DGGITQSPKYLFRKEGQNVTLSCEQNLNHDAMYWYRQDPGQGLRLIYYSQIVNDFQKGDIAEGYSVSREKKESFPLTVTSAQKNPTAFYLCASSPRLAGVEYQETQYFGPGTRLLVL.

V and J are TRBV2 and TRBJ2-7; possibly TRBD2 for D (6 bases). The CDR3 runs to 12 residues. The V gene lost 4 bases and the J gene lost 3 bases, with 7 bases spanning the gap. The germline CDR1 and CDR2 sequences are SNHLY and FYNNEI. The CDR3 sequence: CASSGGVYEQYF. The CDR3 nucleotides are TGTGCCAGCAGTGGCGGGGTCTACGAGCAGTACTTC.

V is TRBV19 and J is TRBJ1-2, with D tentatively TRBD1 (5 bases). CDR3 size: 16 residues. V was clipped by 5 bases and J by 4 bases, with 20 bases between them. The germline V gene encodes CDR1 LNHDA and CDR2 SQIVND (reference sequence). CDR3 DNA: TGTGCCAGTAGTTCCCCCGCCGGGGGAAGGGGCTATGGCTACACCTTC. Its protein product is CASSSPAGGRGYGYTF.

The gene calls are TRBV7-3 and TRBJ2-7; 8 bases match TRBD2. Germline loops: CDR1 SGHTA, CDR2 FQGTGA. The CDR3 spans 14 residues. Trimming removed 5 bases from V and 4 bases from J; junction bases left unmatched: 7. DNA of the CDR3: TGTGCCAGCAGCCCGAGCGGGAGCGGTTACGAGCAGTACTTC. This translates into CASSPSGSGYEQYF.

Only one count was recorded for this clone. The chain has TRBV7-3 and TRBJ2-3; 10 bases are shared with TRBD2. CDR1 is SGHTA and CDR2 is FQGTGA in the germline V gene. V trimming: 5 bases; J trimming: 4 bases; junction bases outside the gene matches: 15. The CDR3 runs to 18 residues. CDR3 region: CASSHPGLAWGGADTQYF. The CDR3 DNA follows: TGTGCCAGCAGCCACCCGGGACTAGCGTGGGGGGGCGCAGATACGCAGTATTTT.

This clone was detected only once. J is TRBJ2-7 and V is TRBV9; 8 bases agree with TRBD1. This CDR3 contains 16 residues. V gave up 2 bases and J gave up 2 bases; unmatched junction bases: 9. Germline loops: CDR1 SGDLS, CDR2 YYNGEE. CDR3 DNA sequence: TGTGCCAGCAGCGTTGGCGGGGACAGGTCAGCCTACGAGCAGTACTTC. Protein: CASSVGGDRSAYEQYF.

CDR3 in DNA: TGCGCCAGCAGCCCGGACAGGGGTAATTCACCCCTCCACTTT. Translating gives CASSPDRGNSPLHF. The chain recombines TRBV5-1 with TRBJ1-6; 9 positions match TRBD1. V was pared by 4 bases and J by 6 bases, with 2 bases of the junction left unmatched. The CDR3 has 14 residues. CDR1 is SGHRS, CDR2 YFSETQ, per germline.

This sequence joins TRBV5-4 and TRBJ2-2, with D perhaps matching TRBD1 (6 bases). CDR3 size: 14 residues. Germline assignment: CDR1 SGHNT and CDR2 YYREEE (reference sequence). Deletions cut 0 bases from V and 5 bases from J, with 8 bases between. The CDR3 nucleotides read TGTGCCAGCAGCTTGGTTGGACAGACCGGGGAGCTGTTTTTT. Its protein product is CASSLVGQTGELFF. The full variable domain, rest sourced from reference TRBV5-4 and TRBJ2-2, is ETGVTQSPTHLIKTRGQQVTLRCSSQSGHNTVSWYQQALGQGPQFIFQYYREEENGRGNFPPRFSGLQFPNYSSELNVNALELDDSALYLCASSLVGQTGELFFGEGSRLTVL.

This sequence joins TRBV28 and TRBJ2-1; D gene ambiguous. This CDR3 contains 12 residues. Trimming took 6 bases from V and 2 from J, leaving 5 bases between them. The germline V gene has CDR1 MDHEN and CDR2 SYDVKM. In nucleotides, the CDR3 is TGTGCCAGCAGCCAGACCTACAATGAGCAGTTCTTC. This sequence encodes CASSQTYNEQFF. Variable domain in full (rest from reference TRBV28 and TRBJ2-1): DVKVTQSSRYLVKRTGEKVFLECVQDMDHENMFWYRQDPGLGLRLIYFSYDVKMKEKGDIPEGYSVSREKKERFSLILESASTNQTSMYLCASSQTYNEQFFGPGTRLTVL.

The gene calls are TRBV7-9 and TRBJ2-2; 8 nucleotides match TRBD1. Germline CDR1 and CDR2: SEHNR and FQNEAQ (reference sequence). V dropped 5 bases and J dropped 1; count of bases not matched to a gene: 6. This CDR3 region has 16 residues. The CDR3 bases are TGTGCCAGCAGCCCCCCCGGGACAGGGAACACCGGGGAGCTGTTTTTT. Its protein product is CASSPPGTGNTGELFF. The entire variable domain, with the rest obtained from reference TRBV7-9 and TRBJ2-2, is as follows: DTGVSQNPRHKITKRGQNVTFRCDPISEHNRLYWYRQTLGQGPEFLTYFQNEAQLEKSRLLSDRFSAERPKGSFSTLEIQRTEQGDSAMYLCASSPPGTGNTGELFFGEGSRLTVL.

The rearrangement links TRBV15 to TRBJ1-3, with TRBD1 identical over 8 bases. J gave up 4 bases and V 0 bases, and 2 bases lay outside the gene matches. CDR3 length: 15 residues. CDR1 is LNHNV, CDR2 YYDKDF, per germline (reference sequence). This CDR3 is CATSRDQGAGNTIYF. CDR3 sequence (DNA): TGTGCCACCAGCAGAGACCAGGGGGCGGGAAACACCATATATTTT.

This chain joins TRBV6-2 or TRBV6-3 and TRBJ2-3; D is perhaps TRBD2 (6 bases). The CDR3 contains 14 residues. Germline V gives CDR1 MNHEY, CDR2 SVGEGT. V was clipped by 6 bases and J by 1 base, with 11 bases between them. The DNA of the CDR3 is TGTGCCAGCAGCCCAGGACTACGCACAGATACGCAGTATTTT. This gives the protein CASSPGLRTDTQYF.

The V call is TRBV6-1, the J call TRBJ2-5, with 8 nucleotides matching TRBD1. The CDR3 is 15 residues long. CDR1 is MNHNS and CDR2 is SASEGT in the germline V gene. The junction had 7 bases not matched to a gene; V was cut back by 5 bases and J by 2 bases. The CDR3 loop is CASSPPGQGQETQYF. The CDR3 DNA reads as TGTGCCAGCAGTCCCCCCGGACAGGGACAAGAGACCCAGTACTTC.

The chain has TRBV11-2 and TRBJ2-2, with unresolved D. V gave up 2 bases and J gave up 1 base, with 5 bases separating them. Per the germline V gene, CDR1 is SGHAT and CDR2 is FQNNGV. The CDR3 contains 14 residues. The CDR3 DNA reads TGTGCCAGCAGCTTACGTTGGAACACCGGGGAGCTGTTTTTT. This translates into CASSLRWNTGELFF.

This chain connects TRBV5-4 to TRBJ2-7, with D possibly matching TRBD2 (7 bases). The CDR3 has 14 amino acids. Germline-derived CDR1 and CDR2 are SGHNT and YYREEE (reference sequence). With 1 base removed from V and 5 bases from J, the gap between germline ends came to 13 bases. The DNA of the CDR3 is TGTGCCAGCAGCTTGAAGTACGGGGGGCACGAGCAGTACTTC. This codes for CASSLKYGGHEQYF. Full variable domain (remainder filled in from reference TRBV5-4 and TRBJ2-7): ETGVTQSPTHLIKTRGQQVTLRCSSQSGHNTVSWYQQALGQGPQFIFQYYREEENGRGNFPPRFSGLQFPNYSSELNVNALELDDSALYLCASSLKYGGHEQYFGPGTRLTVT.

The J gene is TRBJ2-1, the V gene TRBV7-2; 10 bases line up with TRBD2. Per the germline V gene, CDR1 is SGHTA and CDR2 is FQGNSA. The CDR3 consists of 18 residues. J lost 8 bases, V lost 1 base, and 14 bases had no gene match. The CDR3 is CASSLGVRSGRAGHEQFF. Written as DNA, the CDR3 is TGTGCCAGCAGCTTAGGGGTTCGCAGCGGGAGGGCCGGCCATGAGCAGTTCTTC.

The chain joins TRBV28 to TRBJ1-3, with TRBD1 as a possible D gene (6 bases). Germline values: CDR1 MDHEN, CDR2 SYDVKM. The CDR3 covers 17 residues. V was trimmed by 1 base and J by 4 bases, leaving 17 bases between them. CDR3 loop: CASSLSTDSPVGNTIYF. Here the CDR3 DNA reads TGTGCCAGCAGTTTATCCACGGACAGTCCGGTGGGAAACACCATATATTTT. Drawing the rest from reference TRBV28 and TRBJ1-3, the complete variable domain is DVKVTQSSRYLVKRTGEKVFLECVQDMDHENMFWYRQDPGLGLRLIYFSYDVKMKEKGDIPEGYSVSREKKERFSLILESASTNQTSMYLCASSLSTDSPVGNTIYFGEGSWLTVV.

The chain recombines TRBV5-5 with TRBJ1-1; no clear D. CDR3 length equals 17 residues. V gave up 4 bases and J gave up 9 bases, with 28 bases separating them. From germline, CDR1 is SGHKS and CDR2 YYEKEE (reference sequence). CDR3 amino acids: CASSPLLGSVLIGKAFF. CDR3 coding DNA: TGTGCCAGCAGCCCCCTACTAGGGTCGGTTTTGATCGGGAAAGCTTTCTTT.

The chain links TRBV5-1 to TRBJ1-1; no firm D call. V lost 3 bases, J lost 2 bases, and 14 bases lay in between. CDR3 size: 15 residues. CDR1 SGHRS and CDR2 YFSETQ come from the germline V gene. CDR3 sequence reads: CASSYRGGSNTEAFF. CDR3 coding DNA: TGCGCCAGCAGCTACCGGGGTGGGTCCAACACTGAAGCTTTCTTT. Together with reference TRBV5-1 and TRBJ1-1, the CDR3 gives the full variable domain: KAGVTQTPRYLIKTRGQQVTLSCSPISGHRSVSWYQQTPGQGLQFLFEYFSETQRNKGNFPGRFSGRQFSNSRSEMNVSTLELGDSALYLCASSYRGGSNTEAFFGQGTRLTVV.

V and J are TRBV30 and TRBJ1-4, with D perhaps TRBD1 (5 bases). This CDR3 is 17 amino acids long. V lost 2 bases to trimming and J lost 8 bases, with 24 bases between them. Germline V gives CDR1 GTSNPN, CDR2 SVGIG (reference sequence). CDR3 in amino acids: CAWSSRGTSEAREKLFF. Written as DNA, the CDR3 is TGTGCCTGGAGTTCACGGGGGACTTCTGAGGCTAGGGAAAAACTGTTTTTT.

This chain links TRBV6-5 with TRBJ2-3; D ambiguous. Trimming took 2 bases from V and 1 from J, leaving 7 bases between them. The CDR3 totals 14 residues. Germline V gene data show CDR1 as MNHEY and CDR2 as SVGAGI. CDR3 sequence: CASSYPGRTDTQYF. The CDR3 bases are TGTGCCAGCAGTTACCCGGGTCGCACAGATACGCAGTATTTT.

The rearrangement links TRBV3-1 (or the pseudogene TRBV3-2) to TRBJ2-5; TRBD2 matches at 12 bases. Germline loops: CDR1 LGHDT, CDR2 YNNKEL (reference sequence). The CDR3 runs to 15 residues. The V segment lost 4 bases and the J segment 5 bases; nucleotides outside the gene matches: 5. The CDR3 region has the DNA TGTGCCAGCAGCCTCACTAGCGGGAGGCATGAGACCCAGTACTTC. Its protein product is CASSLTSGRHETQYF.